This T cell receptor beta chain was sequenced during a study of cytomegalovirus exposure and HLA in healthy donors. The V gene's germline CDR1 is SGDLS and CDR2 YYNGEE. CDR3 length equals 15 residues. Primers: 60 Vbeta forward and 13 Jbeta reverse. Assay: immunoSEQ multiplex PCR; the TCRdb copy retains only in-frame clones and omits some. This sample yields about 200,000 clones, of which roughly 77% are seen a single time; approximately 0.4% belongs to the top ten. As for this clone: The junction departs from germline at one end; a sequencing error may be responsible.

The chain links TRBV9 to TRBJ2-7, with TRBD1 matching 9 bases. Source material: PBMCs. The clonotype was recovered from a male donor in good health and CMV-seropositive. The CDR3 region has the DNA TGTGCCAGCAGCGTTAAGGGACAGGGCTTCTACGGGCAGTACTTC. Encoded protein: CASSVKGQGFYGQYF. Looking up the rest from reference TRBV9 and TRBJ2-7 gives the full variable domain: DSGVTQTPKHLITATGQRVTLRCSPRSGDLSVYWYQQSLDQGLQFLIQYYNGEERAKGNILERFSAQQFPDLHSELNLSSLELGDSALYFCASSVKGQGFYGQYFGPGTRLTVT.